This TCR beta chain originates from a study of identical twins. Germline V CDR1 and CDR2: SGHAT, FQNNGV. The V gene lost 5 bases and the J gene lost 7 bases, with 11 bases spanning the gap. CDR3 length equals 13 residues. TCRdb used MiXCR to reprocess the 5' RACE reads, holding one entry per CDR3 protein. The sample records 450,000 to 650,000 distinct CDR3 sequences, roughly 15% being singletons. These sequences were also reported in another study, on yellow fever vaccine responses in identical twins.

The sequenced sample consisted of CD4+ T cells sorted from blood. The sequence was collected from a woman younger than 35 in good health. The rearrangement uses TRBV11-2 and TRBJ1-4, with D tentatively TRBD1 (5 bases). As DNA, the CDR3 is TGTGCCAGCAGCCCCATTGGGACTGAAAAACTGTTTTTT. Translation: CASSPIGTEKLFF.